Each of the 16 T cell receptor beta chains below was sequenced from the same sample in a study of T cells in Graves' hyperthyroidism and ophthalmopathy (dated by TCRdb to the late 2010s). The method was multiplex PCR. Sequencer: Illumina HiSeq 2000. TCR beta CDR3 regions were amplified from RNA transcripts. The first round of RT-PCR for the TCR CDR3 was performed with the HTBI primer set and the Qiagen OneStep RT-PCR kit. In-frame beta chains were kept once TCRdb had trimmed the public reads at Q25 with fastp and called clones with MiXCR. Here each entry gathers all rows of one CDR3 protein and keeps the most common genes and DNA. The sample table holds 600,000 or so distinct CDR3 sequences, of which around 15% were seen once. Around an eighth of the sample is held by the ten biggest clonotypes. The sequencing input was blood. Receptors originate from a woman aged 45-60 years with Graves' ophthalmopathy.

There are many counts of this clonotype. The J gene is TRBJ2-4, the V gene TRBV7-3; D is ambiguous. The CDR3 is 13 residues long. The germline V and J ends were trimmed by 2 bases and 8 bases, with 10 bases remaining between them. Germline-derived CDR1 and CDR2 are SGHTA and FQGTGA. CDR3 amino acids: CASSLGNWDIQYF. The CDR3 DNA reads as TGTGCCAGCAGCTTAGGAAACTGGGACATTCAGTACTTC.

This clonotype was detected ten times or more. The V gene is TRBV5-1, the J gene TRBJ2-7; D might be TRBD2 (5 bases). The CDR3 runs 14 residues. Between the trimmed V and J ends, which lost 4 bases and 5 bases, there was a span of 16 bases. Germline values: CDR1 SGHRS, CDR2 YFSETQ. The CDR3: CASSRRAAGDEQYF. The CDR3 coding sequence is TGCGCCAGCAGCCGACGGGCCGCCGGGGACGAGCAGTACTTC.

The rearrangement links TRBV19 to TRBJ2-4; TRBD2 aligns across 14 bases. This CDR3 has 17 amino acids. Germline lookup yields CDR1 LNHDA and CDR2 SQIVND (reference sequence). V was clipped by 5 bases and J by 4 bases; unmatched bases: 7. The CDR3 loop is CASSDQTSGRAKNIQYF. In DNA, the CDR3 is TGTGCCAGTAGTGACCAGACTAGCGGGAGGGCTAAAAACATTCAGTACTTC.

This clonotype was observed at least ten times. The chain recombines TRBV15 with TRBJ1-2, with D uncertain. The CDR3 covers 14 residues. The V gene lost 0 bases and the J gene lost 2 bases, with 7 bases spanning the gap. Germline assignment: CDR1 LNHNV and CDR2 YYDKDF (reference sequence). The CDR3 here is CATSRESGNYGYTF. The CDR3 DNA sequence: TGTGCCACCAGCAGAGAGTCCGGGAACTATGGCTACACCTTC.

This clonotype showed up many times. The chain carries TRBV7-8 and TRBJ2-2; 9 bases line up with TRBD2. CDR1 and CDR2 from the germline V gene are SGHVS and FQNEAQ. Trimming cost V 3 bases and J 5 bases; bases outside gene matches: 13. The CDR3 totals 18 residues. Here the CDR3 reads CASSFVREGLSGTGELFF. CDR3 bases: TGTGCCAGCAGCTTTGTGCGGGAGGGCCTGTCGGGTACCGGGGAGCTGTTTTTT.

The CDR3: CSAKSPGYYGYTF. The CDR3 nucleotides read TGCAGTGCCAAAAGCCCGGGGTACTATGGCTACACCTTC. The genes are TRBV20-1 and TRBJ1-2; D is undetermined. Germline loops: CDR1 DFQATT, CDR2 SNEGSKA (reference sequence). The CDR3 is 13 amino acids. The V gene lost 6 bases and the J gene lost 3 bases, with 14 bases spanning the gap.

V and J are TRBV19 and TRBJ1-1; a possible D gene is TRBD1 (5 bases). CDR1 is LNHDA and CDR2 is SQIVND in the germline V gene (reference sequence). CDR3 length equals 14 residues. Trimming took 5 bases from V and 5 from J, leaving 15 bases between them. The CDR3 DNA reads TGTGCCAGTAGTCGCGTTGGGGGTGGGACTGAAGCTTTCTTT. This encodes CASSRVGGGTEAFF.

This clonotype was recorded many times. The rearrangement uses TRBV20-1 and TRBJ2-1; D unresolved. The CDR3 runs 15 residues. V was pared by 5 bases and J by 6 bases, with 20 bases between. Germline lookup yields CDR1 DFQATT and CDR2 SNEGSKA (reference sequence). Here the CDR3 DNA reads TGCAGTGCTCCCCTTCCTCGGTCCTTCTCCAATGAGCAGTTCTTC. This gives the protein CSAPLPRSFSNEQFF.

This clonotype was picked up many times. The chain has TRBV28 and TRBJ2-5, with 10 bases matching TRBD1. This CDR3 spans 18 amino acids. V lost 5 bases to trimming and J lost 5 bases; unmatched junction nucleotides: 17. Per the germline V gene, CDR1 is MDHEN and CDR2 is SYDVKM. CDR3 sequence (DNA): TGTGCCAGCAGTCCAAATCGTCCGGACAGGGGGTTCCGGGAGACCCAGTACTTC. Translating gives CASSPNRPDRGFRETQYF.

This rearrangement joins TRBV4-2 to TRBJ2-5; 10 positions agree with TRBD1. Trimming at V came to 1 base and at J to 1 base, leaving 3 bases not matched to a gene. Per germline, CDR1 LGHNA and CDR2 YNFKEQ. The CDR3 loop spans 16 amino acids. The DNA of the CDR3 is TGTGCCAGCAGCCAAGGTGGGACAGGGGCCCAAGAGACCCAGTACTTC. This sequence encodes CASSQGGTGAQETQYF.

A few counts support this clonotype. CDR3 nucleotides: TGTGCCAGTGGCCCGGGACTTAACCTGCGGGGGCAGTTCTTC. The encoded protein is CASGPGLNLRGQFF. The rearrangement uses TRBV28 and TRBJ2-1; D is possibly TRBD2 (6 bases). V lost 9 bases to trimming and J lost 12 bases, with 24 bases between them. CDR1 is MDHEN, CDR2 SYDVKM, per germline. The CDR3 length is 14 residues. Full variable domain (missing parts from reference TRBV28 and TRBJ2-1): DVKVTQSSRYLVKRTGEKVFLECVQDMDHENMFWYRQDPGLGLRLIYFSYDVKMKEKGDIPEGYSVSREKKERFSLILESASTNQTSMYLCASGPGLNLRGQFFGPGTRLTVL.

The CDR3 DNA sequence: TGTGCCAGCAGTTATTCGAGAATGCGGGAGACCCAGTACTTC. Translating it yields CASSYSRMRETQYF. The V call is TRBV6-5, the J call TRBJ2-5; D unclear. The V gene's germline CDR1 is MNHEY and CDR2 SVGAGI. V was shortened by 3 bases and J by 5 bases, with 13 bases between the two germline ends. The CDR3 covers 14 residues.

This clonotype showed up many times. The J gene is TRBJ1-5, the V gene TRBV6-1; D gene ambiguous. CDR1 and CDR2 from the germline V gene are MNHNS and SASEGT. Trimming removed 4 bases at V and 7 bases at J, with 14 bases between. The CDR3 is 14 residues long. Written as DNA, the CDR3 is TGTGCCAGCAGTGCGACCGCCGCCGGACAGCCCCAGCATTTT. Its protein is CASSATAAGQPQHF.

The chain uses TRBV11-1 and TRBJ1-5; weak D call: TRBD1 (5 bases). CDR3 length: 16 amino acids. V was trimmed by 5 bases and J by 0 bases, leaving 14 bases between them. Germline CDR1 and CDR2: SGHAT and FQDESV (reference sequence). The CDR3 protein is CASSQLGTDSNQPQHF. The CDR3 bases are TGTGCCAGCAGCCAACTCGGGACGGATAGCAATCAGCCCCAGCATTTT. Variable domain in full (rest from reference TRBV11-1 and TRBJ1-5): EAEVAQSPRYKITEKSQAVAFWCDPISGHATLYWYRQILGQGPELLVQFQDESVVDDSQLPKDRFSAERLKGVDSTLKIQPAELGDSAMYLCASSQLGTDSNQPQHFGDGTRLSIL.

CDR3 residues: CASSISLSSYNEQFF. As DNA, the CDR3 is TGTGCCAGTAGTATCTCTTTGAGCTCCTACAATGAGCAGTTCTTC. The chain uses TRBV19 and TRBJ2-1; D is ambiguous. CDR3 size: 15 residues. The V and J ends lost 3 bases and 0 bases respectively, with 9 bases between them. Looked up from germline, CDR1 is LNHDA and CDR2 is SQIVND (reference sequence).

This clonotype was seen only a few times. The V gene is TRBV4-1, the J gene TRBJ1-5; no clear D. The CDR3 runs 17 residues. Trimming took off 1 base at V and 2 bases at J, with 15 bases between the two ends. Per germline, CDR1 MGHRA and CDR2 YSYEKL. CDR3 DNA: TGCGCCAGCAGCCAAGGCGTAGGGAGGAACGGCAATCAGCCCCAGCATTTT. This codes for CASSQGVGRNGNQPQHF.